This passage covers 15 T cell receptor beta chains from one sample sequenced in a study of T cells in Graves' hyperthyroidism and ophthalmopathy (dated by TCRdb to the late 2010s). Library creation used multiplex PCR. TCRdb records Illumina HiSeq 2000 as the sequencer. Amplification of TCR beta CDR3 regions was carried out from RNA transcripts. The TCR CDR3 was subjected to a first round of RT-PCR using the HTBI primer set and the Qiagen OneStep RT-PCR kit. TCRdb reran the public reads through fastp at Q25 and MiXCR, keeping productive beta chains. Records with the same CDR3 protein are collapsed into one entry carrying the most frequent genes and DNA. The sample contains approximately 400,000 distinct CDR3 sequences, 20% to 25% of them found a single time. In total, the top ten clones hold less than 75% of the sample. The sample consisted of blood. The receptor set was obtained from a man aged 50 or older with Graves' hyperthyroidism.

V and J are TRBV20-1 and TRBJ2-1; TRBD1 agrees at 7 bases. CDR3 size: 16 residues. After removal of 2 bases from V and 4 bases from J, the junction contained 11 bases not matched to a gene. Germline V gene data show CDR1 as DFQATT and CDR2 as SNEGSKA (reference sequence). CDR3 in DNA: TGCAGTGCTAGACCTACGGACAGGTTTAATTACAATGAGCAGTTCTTC. Encoded protein: CSARPTDRFNYNEQFF.

This clonotype was seen a few times. The rearrangement links TRBV25-1 to TRBJ2-3; perhaps TRBD2 as D (5 bases). The germline V and J ends were trimmed by 3 bases and 2 bases, with 12 bases remaining between them. Germline V CDR1 and CDR2: MGHDK, SYGVNS. This CDR3 is built from 15 residues. CDR3 in DNA: TGTGCCAGCAGTGATCGACGGGAATACACAGATACGCAGTATTTT. Translating it yields CASSDRREYTDTQYF. The full variable domain, rest sourced from reference TRBV25-1 and TRBJ2-3, is EADIYQTPRYLVIGTGKKITLECSQTMGHDKMYWYQQDPGMELHLIHYSYGVNSTEKGDLSSESTVSRIRTEHFPLTLESARPSHTSQYLCASSDRREYTDTQYFGPGTRLTVL.

Details on this clonotype: A much larger clone is a single base away; this may be a read error. The V call is TRBV28, the J call TRBJ1-1; TRBD1 might be the D (5 bases). This CDR3 is built from 11 residues. Germline CDR1 MDHEN, CDR2 SYDVKM. The CDR3 DNA sequence: TGTGTCAGCCTTCAGGGAACTGAAGCTTTCTTT. Translation gives CVSLQGTEAFF. Based on the CDR3 plus reference TRBV28 and TRBJ1-1, the full variable domain is DVKVTQSSRYLVKRTGEKVFLECVQDMDHENMFWYRQDPGLGLRLIYFSYDVKMKEKGDIPEGYSVSREKKERFSLILESASTNQTSMYLCVSLQGTEAFFGQGTRLTVV.

In this sample, this clonotype turned up many times. The chain carries TRBV2 and TRBJ2-1; 8 bases match TRBD1. This CDR3 has 13 amino acids. The germline CDR1 and CDR2 sequences are SNHLY and FYNNEI. J was trimmed by 6 bases and V by 5 bases; bases with no gene match: 3. Written as DNA, the CDR3 is TGTGCCAGCAGTCGTACAGGGGGCAATGAGCAGTTCTTC. Amino acid sequence: CASSRTGGNEQFF.

This clonotype was seen more than once but under ten times. V and J are TRBV5-4 and TRBJ2-1, with TRBD2 matching over 14 bases. V trimming: 4 bases; J trimming: 9 bases; junction bases outside the gene matches: 12. Germline V gene data show CDR1 as SGHNT and CDR2 as YYREEE (reference sequence). The CDR3 contains 17 residues. CDR3 coding DNA: TGTGCCAGCAGCACAAAAACGGGACTAGCGGGAGATACTGAGCAGTTCTTC. This sequence encodes CASSTKTGLAGDTEQFF.

This clonotype was seen a few times. The rearrangement links TRBV7-2 to TRBJ1-3; maybe TRBD1 (5 bases). The V gene's germline CDR1 is SGHTA and CDR2 FQGNSA. The V end was cut by 5 bases, the J end by 4 bases, with 15 bases between. This CDR3 spans 15 amino acids. The CDR3 protein is CASSASDSFGNTIYF. The CDR3 nucleotides read TGTGCCAGCAGCGCCTCAGACAGCTTCGGAAACACCATATATTTT.

This clonotype was observed a few times. The chain has TRBV28 and TRBJ2-7; 10 bases align to TRBD2. The CDR3 totals 15 residues. CDR1 is MDHEN and CDR2 is SYDVKM in the germline V gene. V lost 8 bases, J lost 0 bases, and 7 bases stayed unmatched. The CDR3 region is CASLAGDPSSYEQYF. The CDR3 nucleotides read TGTGCCAGCCTAGCGGGAGACCCAAGCTCCTACGAGCAGTACTTC.

This clonotype was counted only a few times. The rearrangement joins TRBV18 to TRBJ2-1; tentative D call: TRBD1 (7 bases). This CDR3 contains 15 residues. Germline V CDR1 and CDR2: KGHSH, LQKENI. Trimming took off 3 bases at V and 2 bases at J, with 11 bases between the two ends. The CDR3 DNA follows: TGTGCCAGCTCACCTGGAGGGGGCCCCTACAATGAGCAGTTCTTC. Its protein is CASSPGGGPYNEQFF.

This clonotype was seen more than once but under ten times. The V call is TRBV4-1, the J call TRBJ1-5, with D possibly matching TRBD1 (6 bases). Germline CDR1 reads MGHRA; CDR2 reads YSYEKL. Trimming pared 1 base from V and 8 bases from J, leaving 12 bases between. There are 14 residues in the CDR3. The CDR3 DNA follows: TGCGCCAGCAGCCAAGCAACAGGGAAGGAGCCCCAGCATTTT. This encodes CASSQATGKEPQHF.

The chain links TRBV9 to TRBJ2-1; tentative D call: TRBD1 (6 bases). Germline-derived CDR1 and CDR2 are SGDLS and YYNGEE. The CDR3 covers 15 residues. Trimming left V 0 bases short and J 9 bases short, with 16 bases between. DNA of the CDR3: TGTGCCAGCAGCGTAGGGGCAGGGGAGAGTGCTGAGCAGTTCTTC. Translated, it gives CASSVGAGESAEQFF.

This clonotype was found a few times. The rearrangement joins TRBV12-3 or TRBV12-4 to TRBJ2-3, with TRBD2 matching 8 bases. The CDR3 spans 16 residues. The junction had 9 bases not matched to a gene; V was cut back by 3 bases and J by 4 bases. CDR3 nucleotide sequence: TGTGCCAGCAGTTTTCTTGGAGCGGGAGAATCAGATACGCAGTATTTT. Translated, it gives CASSFLGAGESDTQYF.

V is TRBV12-3 or TRBV12-4 and J is TRBJ2-1; D is undetermined. Trimming left V 4 bases short and J 5 bases short, with 18 bases between. The CDR3 runs 16 residues. CDR3 DNA: TGTGCCAGCAGTTCCAACCCCCTCCGGGCTCACAATGAGCAGTTCTTC. Its protein is CASSSNPLRAHNEQFF.

This clonotype was seen at least ten times. The chain has TRBV3-1 and TRBJ2-5, with D possibly matching TRBD1 (5 bases). The CDR3 length is 15 residues. V gave up 2 bases and J gave up 1 base, with 11 bases separating them. Germline loops: CDR1 LGHDT, CDR2 YNNKEL (reference sequence). CDR3 coding DNA: TGTGCCAGCAGCCAAACGACAGTGCTCCAAGAGACCCAGTACTTC. It translates to CASSQTTVLQETQYF.

This clonotype was counted ten times or more. V usage is TRBV11-2 and J usage is TRBJ2-1; 8 bases are shared with TRBD1. V lost 3 bases, J lost 7 bases, and 8 bases stayed unmatched. The CDR3 has 15 residues. Germline CDR1 and CDR2: SGHAT and FQNNGV. The CDR3 DNA follows: TGTGCCAGCAGCTTGTATGGGACAGGTGTGAATGAGCAGTTCTTC. Translation gives CASSLYGTGVNEQFF.

The chain has TRBV12-3 or TRBV12-4 and TRBJ1-2, with 8 bases that match TRBD1. The CDR3 consists of 15 residues. V shed 1 base, J shed 8 bases, and the junction held 9 bases outside the gene matches. The CDR3: CASSLGVGQGGGYTF. For the CDR3, the DNA is TGTGCCAGCAGTTTAGGTGTCGGACAGGGAGGAGGCTACACCTTC.